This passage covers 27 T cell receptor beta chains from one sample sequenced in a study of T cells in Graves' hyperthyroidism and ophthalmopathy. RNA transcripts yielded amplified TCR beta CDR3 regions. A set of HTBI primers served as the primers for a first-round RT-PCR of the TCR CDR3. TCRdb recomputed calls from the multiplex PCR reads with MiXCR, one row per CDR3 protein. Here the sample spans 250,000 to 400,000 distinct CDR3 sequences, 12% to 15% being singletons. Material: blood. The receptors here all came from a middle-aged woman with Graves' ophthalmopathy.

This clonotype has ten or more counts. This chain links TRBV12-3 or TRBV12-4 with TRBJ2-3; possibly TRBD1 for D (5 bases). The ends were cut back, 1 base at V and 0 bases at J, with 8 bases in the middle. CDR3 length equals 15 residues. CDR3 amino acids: CASSLGTTSTDTQYF. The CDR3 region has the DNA TGTGCCAGCAGTTTAGGGACAACTAGCACAGATACGCAGTATTTT.

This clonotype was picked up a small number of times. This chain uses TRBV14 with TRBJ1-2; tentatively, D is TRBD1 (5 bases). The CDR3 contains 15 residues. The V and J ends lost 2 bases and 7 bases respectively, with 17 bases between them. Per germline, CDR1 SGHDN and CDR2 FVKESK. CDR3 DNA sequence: TGTGCCAGCAGCCAATTTTACAGCCAGGGTAGTGGCTACACCTTC. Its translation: CASSQFYSQGSGYTF. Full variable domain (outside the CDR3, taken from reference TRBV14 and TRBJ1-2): EAGVTQFPSHSVIEKGQTVTLRCDPISGHDNLYWYRRVMGKEIKFLLHFVKESKQDESGMPNNRFLAERTGGTYSTLKVQPAELEDSGVYFCASSQFYSQGSGYTFGSGTRLTVV.

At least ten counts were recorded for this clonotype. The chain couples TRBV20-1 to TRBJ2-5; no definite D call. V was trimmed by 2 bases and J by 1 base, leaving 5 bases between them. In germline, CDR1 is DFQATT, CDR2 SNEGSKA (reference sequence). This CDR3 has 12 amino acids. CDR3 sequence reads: CSARRLQETQYF. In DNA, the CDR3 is TGCAGTGCTAGAAGACTCCAAGAGACCCAGTACTTC.

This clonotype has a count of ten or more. CDR3 sequence reads: CSASGGNEQFF. Here the CDR3 DNA reads TGCAGTGCTAGCGGGGGAAATGAGCAGTTCTTC. The chain carries TRBV20-1 and TRBJ2-1; TRBD2 might be the D (6 bases). The CDR3 runs to 11 residues. Per the germline V gene, CDR1 is DFQATT and CDR2 is SNEGSKA (reference sequence). The V end lost 3 bases, the J end lost 7 bases, and 7 bases lay between the germline ends.

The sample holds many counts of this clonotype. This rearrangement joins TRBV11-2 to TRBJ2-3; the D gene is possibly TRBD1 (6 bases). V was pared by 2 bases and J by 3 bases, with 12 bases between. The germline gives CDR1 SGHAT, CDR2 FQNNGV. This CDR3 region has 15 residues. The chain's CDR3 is CASSLLTRGTDTQYF. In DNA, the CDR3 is TGTGCCAGCAGCTTATTAACTAGGGGGACAGATACGCAGTATTTT.

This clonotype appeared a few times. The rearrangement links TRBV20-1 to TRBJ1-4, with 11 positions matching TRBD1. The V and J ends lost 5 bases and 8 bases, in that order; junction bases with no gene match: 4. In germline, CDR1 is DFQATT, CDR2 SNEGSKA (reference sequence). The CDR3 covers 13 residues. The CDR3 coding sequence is TGCAGTGCTTCTGGGACAGGGGGAGAAAAACTGTTTTTT. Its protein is CSASGTGGEKLFF.

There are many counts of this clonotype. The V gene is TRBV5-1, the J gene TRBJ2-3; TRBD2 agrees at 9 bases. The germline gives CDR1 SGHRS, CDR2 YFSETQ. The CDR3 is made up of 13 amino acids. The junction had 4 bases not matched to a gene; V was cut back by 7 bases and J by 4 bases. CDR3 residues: CASASGEADTQYF. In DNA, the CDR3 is TGCGCCAGCGCTAGCGGGGAAGCAGATACGCAGTATTTT. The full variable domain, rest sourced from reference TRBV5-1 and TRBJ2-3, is KAGVTQTPRYLIKTRGQQVTLSCSPISGHRSVSWYQQTPGQGLQFLFEYFSETQRNKGNFPGRFSGRQFSNSRSEMNVSTLELGDSALYLCASASGEADTQYFGPGTRLTVL.

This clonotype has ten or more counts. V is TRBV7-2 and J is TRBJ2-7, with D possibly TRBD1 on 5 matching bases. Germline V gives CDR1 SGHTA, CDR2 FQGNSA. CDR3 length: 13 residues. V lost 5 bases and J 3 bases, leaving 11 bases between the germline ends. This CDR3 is CASSATVYYEQYF. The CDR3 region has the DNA TGTGCCAGCAGCGCGACAGTTTACTACGAGCAGTACTTC.

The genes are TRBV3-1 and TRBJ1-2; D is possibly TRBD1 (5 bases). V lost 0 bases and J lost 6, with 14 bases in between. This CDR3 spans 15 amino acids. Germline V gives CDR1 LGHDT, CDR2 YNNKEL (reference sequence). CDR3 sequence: CASSQEVKGTDGYTF. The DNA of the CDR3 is TGTGCCAGCAGCCAAGAGGTCAAGGGGACGGATGGCTACACCTTC.

CDR3 amino acids: CSASTAGMVEVKETQYF. The CDR3, as DNA: TGCAGTGCTAGTACGGCGGGGATGGTTGAAGTTAAAGAGACCCAGTACTTC. This sequence joins TRBV20-1 and TRBJ2-5, with TRBD2 as a possible D gene (6 bases). CDR1 and CDR2 (germline): DFQATT, SNEGSKA (reference sequence). The V gene lost 3 bases and the J gene lost 3 bases, with 23 bases spanning the gap. The CDR3 is 17 residues long.

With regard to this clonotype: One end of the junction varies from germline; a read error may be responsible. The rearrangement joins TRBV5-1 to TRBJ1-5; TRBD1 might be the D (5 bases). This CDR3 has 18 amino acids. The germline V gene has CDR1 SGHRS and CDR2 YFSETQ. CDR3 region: CASSFMLNPGPNNHPQHF. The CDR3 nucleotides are TGCGCCAGCAGCTTTATGTTAAACCCGGGACCGAACAATCATCCCCAGCATTTT.

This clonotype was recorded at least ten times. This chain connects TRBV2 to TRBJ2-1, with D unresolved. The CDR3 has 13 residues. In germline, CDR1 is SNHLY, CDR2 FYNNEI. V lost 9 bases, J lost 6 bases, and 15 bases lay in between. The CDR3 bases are TGTGCCAGTCCCGATGCCTCTCTCAATGAGCAGTTCTTC. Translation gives CASPDASLNEQFF.

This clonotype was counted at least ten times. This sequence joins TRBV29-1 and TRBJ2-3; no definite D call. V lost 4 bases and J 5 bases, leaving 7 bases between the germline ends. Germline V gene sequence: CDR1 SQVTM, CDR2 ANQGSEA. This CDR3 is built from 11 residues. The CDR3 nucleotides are TGCAGCGTTGCCCGGGTAGATACGCAGTATTTT. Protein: CSVARVDTQYF.

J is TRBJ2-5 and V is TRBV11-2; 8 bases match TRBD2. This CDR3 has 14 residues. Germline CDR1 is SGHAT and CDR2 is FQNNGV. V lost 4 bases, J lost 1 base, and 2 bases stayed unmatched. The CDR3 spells CASSYSGSQETQYF. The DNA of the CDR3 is TGTGCCAGCAGCTACAGCGGGAGCCAAGAGACCCAGTACTTC.

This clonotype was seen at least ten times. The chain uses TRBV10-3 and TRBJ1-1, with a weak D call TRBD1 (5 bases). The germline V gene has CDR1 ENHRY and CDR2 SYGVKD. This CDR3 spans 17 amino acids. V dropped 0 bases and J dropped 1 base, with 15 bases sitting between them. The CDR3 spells CAISESVWGKGNTEAFF. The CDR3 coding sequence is TGTGCCATCAGTGAGTCGGTTTGGGGGAAAGGGAACACTGAAGCTTTCTTT.

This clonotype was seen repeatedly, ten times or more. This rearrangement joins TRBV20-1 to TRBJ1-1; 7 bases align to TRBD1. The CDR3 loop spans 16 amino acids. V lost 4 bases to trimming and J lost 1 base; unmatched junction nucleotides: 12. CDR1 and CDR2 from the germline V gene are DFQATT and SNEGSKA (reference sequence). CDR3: CSATTFDRVSNTEAFF. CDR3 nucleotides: TGCAGTGCTACGACGTTCGACAGGGTCTCGAACACTGAAGCTTTCTTT.

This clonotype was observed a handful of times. Here the CDR3 DNA reads TGCGCCAGCAGCCACCCGGGGGCCCTATCGGGCTACACCTTC. This codes for CASSHPGALSGYTF. V gene TRBV4-1 combines with J gene TRBJ1-2; tentatively, D is TRBD1 (6 bases). With 3 bases removed from V and 8 bases from J, the gap between germline ends came to 16 bases. CDR1 MGHRA and CDR2 YSYEKL come from the germline V gene. This CDR3 contains 14 residues.

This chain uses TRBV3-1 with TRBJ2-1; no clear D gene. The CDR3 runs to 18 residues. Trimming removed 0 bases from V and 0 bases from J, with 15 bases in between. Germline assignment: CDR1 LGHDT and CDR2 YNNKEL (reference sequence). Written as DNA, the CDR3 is TGTGCCAGCAGCCAAGAGGCCCCCTGGCAGAGCTCCTACAATGAGCAGTTCTTC. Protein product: CASSQEAPWQSSYNEQFF.

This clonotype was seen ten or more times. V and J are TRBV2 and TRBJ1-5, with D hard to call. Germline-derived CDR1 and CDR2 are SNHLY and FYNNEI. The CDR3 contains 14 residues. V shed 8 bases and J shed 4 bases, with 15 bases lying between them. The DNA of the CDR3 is TGTGCCAGCGCCCCCCTATTCGAAAATCAGCCCCAGCATTTT. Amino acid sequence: CASAPLFENQPQHF.

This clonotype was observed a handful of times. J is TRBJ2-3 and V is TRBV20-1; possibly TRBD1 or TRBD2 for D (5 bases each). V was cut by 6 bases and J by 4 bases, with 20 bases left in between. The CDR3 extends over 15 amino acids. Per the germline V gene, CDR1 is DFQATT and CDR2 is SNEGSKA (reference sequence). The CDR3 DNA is TGCAGTGCGGAAGGGACCCCGAGAGGACCAGATACGCAGTATTTT. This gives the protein CSAEGTPRGPDTQYF.

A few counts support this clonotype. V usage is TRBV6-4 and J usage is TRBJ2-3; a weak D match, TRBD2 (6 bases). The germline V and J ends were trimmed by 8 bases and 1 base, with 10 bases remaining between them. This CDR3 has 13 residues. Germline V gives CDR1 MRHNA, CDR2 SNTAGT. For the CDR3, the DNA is TGTGCCAGCCGAGCTAGCGGCACAGATACGCAGTATTTT. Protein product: CASRASGTDTQYF.

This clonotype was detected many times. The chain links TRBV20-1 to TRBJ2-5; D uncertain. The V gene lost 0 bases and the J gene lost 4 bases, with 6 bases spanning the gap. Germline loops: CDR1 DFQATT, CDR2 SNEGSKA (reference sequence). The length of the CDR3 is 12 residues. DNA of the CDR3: TGCAGTGCTAGAGACGTGATAGAGACCCAGTACTTC. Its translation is CSARDVIETQYF.

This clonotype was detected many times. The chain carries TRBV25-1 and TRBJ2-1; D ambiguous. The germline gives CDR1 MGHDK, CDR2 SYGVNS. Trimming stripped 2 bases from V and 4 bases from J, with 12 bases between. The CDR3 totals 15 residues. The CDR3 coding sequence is TGTGCCAGCAGTGAACACTCCGGACGGTACAATGAGCAGTTCTTC. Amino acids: CASSEHSGRYNEQFF.

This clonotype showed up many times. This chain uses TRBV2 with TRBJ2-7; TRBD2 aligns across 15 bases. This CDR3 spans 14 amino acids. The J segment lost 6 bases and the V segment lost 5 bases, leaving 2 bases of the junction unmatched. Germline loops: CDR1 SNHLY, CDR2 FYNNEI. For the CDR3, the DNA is TGTGCCAGCAGTAGGACTAGCGGGAGGGTCGAGCAGTACTTC. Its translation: CASSRTSGRVEQYF. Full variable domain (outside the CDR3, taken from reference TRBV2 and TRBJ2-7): EPEVTQTPSHQVTQMGQEVILRCVPISNHLYFYWYRQILGQKVEFLVSFYNNEISEKSEIFDDQFSVERPDGSNFTLKIRSTKLEDSAMYFCASSRTSGRVEQYFGPGTRLTVT.

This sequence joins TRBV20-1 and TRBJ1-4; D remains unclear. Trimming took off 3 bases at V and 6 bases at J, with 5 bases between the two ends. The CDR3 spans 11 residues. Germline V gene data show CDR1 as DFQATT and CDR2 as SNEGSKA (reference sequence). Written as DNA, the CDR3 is TGCAGTGCTAGGGTTGATGAAAAACTGTTTTTT. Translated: CSARVDEKLFF.

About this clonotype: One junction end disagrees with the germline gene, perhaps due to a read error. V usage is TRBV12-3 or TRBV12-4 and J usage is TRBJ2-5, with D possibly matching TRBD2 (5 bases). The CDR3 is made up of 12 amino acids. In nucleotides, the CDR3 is TGTGCCAGCAGTTTCGGGGTGGAGACCCGGTACTTC. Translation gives CASSFGVETRYF.

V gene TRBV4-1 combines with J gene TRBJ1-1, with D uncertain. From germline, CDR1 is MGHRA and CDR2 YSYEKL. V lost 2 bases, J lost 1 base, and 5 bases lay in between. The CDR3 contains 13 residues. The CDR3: CASSQMGNTEAFF. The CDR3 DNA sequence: TGCGCCAGCAGCCAAATGGGGAACACTGAAGCTTTCTTT.